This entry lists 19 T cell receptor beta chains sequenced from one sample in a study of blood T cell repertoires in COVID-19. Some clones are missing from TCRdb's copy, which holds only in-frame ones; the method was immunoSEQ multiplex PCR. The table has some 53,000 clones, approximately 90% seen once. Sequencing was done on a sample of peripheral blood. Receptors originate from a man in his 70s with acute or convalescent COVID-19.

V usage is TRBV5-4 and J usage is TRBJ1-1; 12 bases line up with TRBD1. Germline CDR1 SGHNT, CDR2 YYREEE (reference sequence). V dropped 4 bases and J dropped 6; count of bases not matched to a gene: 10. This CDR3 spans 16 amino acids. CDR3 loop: CASSPRDRGRRAEAFF. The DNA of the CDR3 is TGTGCCAGCAGCCCCCGGGACAGGGGGCGTCGGGCTGAAGCTTTCTTT.

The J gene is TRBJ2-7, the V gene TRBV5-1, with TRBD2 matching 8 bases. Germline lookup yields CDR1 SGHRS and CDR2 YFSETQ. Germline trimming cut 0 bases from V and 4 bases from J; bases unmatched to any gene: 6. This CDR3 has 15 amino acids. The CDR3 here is CASSLGAGGFYEQYF. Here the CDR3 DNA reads TGCGCCAGCAGCTTGGGGGCGGGAGGATTTTACGAGCAGTACTTC.

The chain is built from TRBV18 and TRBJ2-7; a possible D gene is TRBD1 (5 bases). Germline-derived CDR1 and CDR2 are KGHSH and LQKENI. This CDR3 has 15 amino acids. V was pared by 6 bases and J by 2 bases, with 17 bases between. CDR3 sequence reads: CASSARGSETYEQYF. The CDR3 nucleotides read TGTGCCAGCTCCGCTAGGGGTTCTGAAACCTACGAGCAGTACTTC.

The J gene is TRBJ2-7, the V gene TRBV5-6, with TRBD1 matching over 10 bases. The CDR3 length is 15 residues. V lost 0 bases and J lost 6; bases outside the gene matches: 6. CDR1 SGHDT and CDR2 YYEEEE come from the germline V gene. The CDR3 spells CASSLGGTGEREQYF. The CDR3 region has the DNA TGTGCCAGCAGCTTGGGTGGGACAGGGGAACGCGAGCAGTACTTC.

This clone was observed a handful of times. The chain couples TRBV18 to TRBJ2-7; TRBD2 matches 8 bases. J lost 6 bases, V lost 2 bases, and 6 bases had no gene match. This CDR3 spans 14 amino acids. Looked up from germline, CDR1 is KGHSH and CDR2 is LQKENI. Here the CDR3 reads CASSPISRGGEQYF. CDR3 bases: TGTGCCAGCTCACCAATCAGCCGGGGGGGCGAGCAGTACTTC.

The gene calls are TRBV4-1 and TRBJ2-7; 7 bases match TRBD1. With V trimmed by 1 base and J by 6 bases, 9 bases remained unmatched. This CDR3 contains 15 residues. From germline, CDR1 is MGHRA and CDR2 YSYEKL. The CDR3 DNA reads TGCGCCAGCAGCCAAGTCCTTGGGACAGTAAGCGAGCAGTACTTC. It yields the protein CASSQVLGTVSEQYF.

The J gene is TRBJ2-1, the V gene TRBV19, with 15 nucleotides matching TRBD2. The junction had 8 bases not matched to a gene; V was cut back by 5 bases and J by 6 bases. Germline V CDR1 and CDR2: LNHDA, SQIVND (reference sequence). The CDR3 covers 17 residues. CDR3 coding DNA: TGTGCCAGTAGTCTCCGGGGGGGACTAGCGGGAGGCAATGAGCAGTTCTTC. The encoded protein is CASSLRGGLAGGNEQFF.

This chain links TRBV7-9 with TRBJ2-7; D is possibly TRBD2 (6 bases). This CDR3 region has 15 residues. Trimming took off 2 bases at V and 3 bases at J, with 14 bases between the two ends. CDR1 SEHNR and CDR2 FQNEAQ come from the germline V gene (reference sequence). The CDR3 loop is CASSLKGGVDYEQYF. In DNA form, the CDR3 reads TGTGCCAGCAGCTTAAAGGGCGGGGTAGACTACGAGCAGTACTTC.

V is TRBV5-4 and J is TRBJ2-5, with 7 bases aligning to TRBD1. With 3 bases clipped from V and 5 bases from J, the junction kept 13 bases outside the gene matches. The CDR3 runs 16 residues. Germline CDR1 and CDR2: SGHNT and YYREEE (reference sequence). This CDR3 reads CASSSGGWGNGETQYF. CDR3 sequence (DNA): TGTGCCAGCAGCTCAGGGGGTTGGGGGAACGGGGAGACCCAGTACTTC.

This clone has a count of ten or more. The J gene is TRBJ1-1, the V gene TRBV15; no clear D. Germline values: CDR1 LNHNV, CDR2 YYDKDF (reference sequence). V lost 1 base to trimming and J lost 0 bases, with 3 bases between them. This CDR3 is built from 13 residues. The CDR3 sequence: CATSRGVNTEAFF. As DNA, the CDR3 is TGTGCCACCAGCAGAGGCGTGAACACTGAAGCTTTCTTT.

Written as DNA, the CDR3 is TGTGCCAGCAGCCACCTGGGAGGACTAGAAAAGGCCCCAGATACGCAGTATTTT. Residues: CASSHLGGLEKAPDTQYF. V usage is TRBV3-1 (or the pseudogene TRBV3-2) and J usage is TRBJ2-3; 7 nucleotides match TRBD2. The length of the CDR3 is 18 residues. Germline V gives CDR1 LGHDT, CDR2 YNNKEL (reference sequence). V shed 3 bases, J shed 4 bases, and the junction held 16 bases outside the gene matches.

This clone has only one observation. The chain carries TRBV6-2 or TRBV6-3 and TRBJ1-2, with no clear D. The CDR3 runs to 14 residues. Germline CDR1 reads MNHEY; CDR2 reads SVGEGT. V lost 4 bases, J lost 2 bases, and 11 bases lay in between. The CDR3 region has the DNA TGTGCCAGCAGTTTGAAGGGAGAAAACTATGGCTACACCTTC. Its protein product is CASSLKGENYGYTF.

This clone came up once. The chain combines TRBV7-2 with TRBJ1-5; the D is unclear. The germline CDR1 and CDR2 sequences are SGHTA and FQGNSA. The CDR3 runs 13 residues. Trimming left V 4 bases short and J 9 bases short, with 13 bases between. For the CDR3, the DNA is TGTGCCAGCAGCTCGACGGTCCAGCGGCCCCAGCATTTT. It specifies CASSSTVQRPQHF.

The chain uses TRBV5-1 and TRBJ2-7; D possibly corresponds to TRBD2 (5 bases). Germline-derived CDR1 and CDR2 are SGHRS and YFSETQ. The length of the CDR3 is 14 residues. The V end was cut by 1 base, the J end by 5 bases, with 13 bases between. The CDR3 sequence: CASSLRGGGNEQYF. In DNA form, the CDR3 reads TGCGCCAGCAGCTTGCGAGGAGGAGGTAACGAGCAGTACTTC.

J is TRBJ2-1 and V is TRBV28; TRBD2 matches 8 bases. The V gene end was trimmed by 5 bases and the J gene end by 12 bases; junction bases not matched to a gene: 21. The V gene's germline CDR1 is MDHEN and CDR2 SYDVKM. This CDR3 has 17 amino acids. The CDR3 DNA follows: TGTGCCAGCAGTGCAAGGAAAGGTAGCGGGACGACCGCAAGGCAGTTCTTC. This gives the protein CASSARKGSGTTARQFF.

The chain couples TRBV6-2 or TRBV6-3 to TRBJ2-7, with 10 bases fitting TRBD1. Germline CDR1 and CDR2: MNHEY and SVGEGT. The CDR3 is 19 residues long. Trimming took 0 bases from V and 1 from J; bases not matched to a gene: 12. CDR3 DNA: TGTGCCAGCAGTTACTCGAAGATCTCGGGACAGGGGACTTCCTACGAGCAGTACTTC. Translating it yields CASSYSKISGQGTSYEQYF.

Here the CDR3 reads CSVPTRGGRETQYF. CDR3 bases: TGCAGCGTCCCAACGCGGGGGGGTAGGGAGACCCAGTACTTC. The chain recombines TRBV29-1 with TRBJ2-5; the match to TRBD2 covers 9 bases. Germline trimming cut 6 bases from V and 5 bases from J; bases unmatched to any gene: 10. The CDR3 spans 14 residues. CDR1 SQVTM and CDR2 ANQGSEA come from the germline V gene.

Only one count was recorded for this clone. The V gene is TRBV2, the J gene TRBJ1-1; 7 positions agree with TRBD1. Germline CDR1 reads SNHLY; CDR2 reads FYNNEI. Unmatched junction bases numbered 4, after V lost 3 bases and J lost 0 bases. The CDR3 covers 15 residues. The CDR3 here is CASSDAGGMNTEAFF. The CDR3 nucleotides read TGTGCCAGCAGTGATGCAGGGGGAATGAACACTGAAGCTTTCTTT.

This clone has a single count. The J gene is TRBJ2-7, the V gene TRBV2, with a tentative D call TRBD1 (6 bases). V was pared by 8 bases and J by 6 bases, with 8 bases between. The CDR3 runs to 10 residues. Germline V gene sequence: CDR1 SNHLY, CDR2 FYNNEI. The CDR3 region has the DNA TGTGCCAGCGAAGGGGGCGAGCAGTACTTC. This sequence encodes CASEGGEQYF.